Described below is a single TCR beta chain sequence and its context. Its antigen is not known. V trimming: 4 bases; J trimming: 7 bases; junction bases outside the gene matches: 9. The CDR3 totals 15 residues. Per germline, CDR1 SGHRS and CDR2 YFSETQ. Assay used: immunoSEQ multiplex PCR; TCRdb lists only in-frame clones, some missing. Altogether around 20,000 clones are present, about 84% being singletons, with the ten largest covering 23%. The entry originates in a study of radiotherapy plus CTLA-4 blockade in lung cancer. General study findings and limits: After radiotherapy and ipilimumab, tumor-derived clones expanded in peripheral blood.

Those patients who had chemo-refractory metastatic non-small-cell lung cancer were given focal radiation along with CTLA-4 blockade through ipilimumab. The chain uses TRBV5-1 and TRBJ1-4; TRBD1 matches 8 bases. The clonotype originates from a human donor with non-small cell lung cancer whose response to radiotherapy plus ipilimumab could not be evaluated. The sample here was peripheral blood, taken from a patient treated with radiotherapy plus ipilimumab. Here the CDR3 DNA reads TGCGCCAGCAGCCACAGGGGGGGGGTCGGTGAAAAACTGTTTTTT. Translated, it gives CASSHRGGVGEKLFF.